Sequencing of this T cell receptor (beta chain) was carried out in a study of a mutant IDH1 vaccine in newly diagnosed glioma. Across the whole study: There were eight vaccinations for patients, given in weeks 1, 3, 5, 7, 11, 15, 19 and 23. The study started vaccination 4-6 weeks after radiotherapy alone, or with temozolomide cycles. Most patients had received both radiotherapy and temozolomide, the prior options being radiotherapy, temozolomide, or both. Study results and caveats: Whatever changes occurred in top peripheral T cell clonotypes seemed unrelated to pseudoprogression.

Time point reported: week 23, last vaccination. Each vaccine dose was 300 ug of mutant IDH1 20-mer peptide, with topical imiquimod. Comment on this clone: Its antigen is currently unknown.

Germline V lookup: CDR1 LNHDA, CDR2 SQIVND (reference sequence). This CDR3 region has 15 residues. V was shortened by 6 bases and J by 2 bases, with 16 bases between the two germline ends. Sequencing used immunoSEQ multiplex PCR; TCRdb keeps in-frame clones, though not all of them. The sample lists around 55,000 clones, 75% to 85% occurring once. The chain couples TRBV19 to TRBJ1-2; D possibly corresponds to TRBD1 (5 bases). The receptor was isolated from a man aged 40-55 years with glioma. The specimen was PBMCs, collected from a glioma patient whose treatment included an IDH1 peptide vaccine. DNA of the CDR3: TGTGCCAGTAGATCGACGACGGGGGGGAACTATGGCTACACCTTC. Residues: CASRSTTGGNYGYTF. The full variable domain, its missing parts supplied by reference TRBV19 and TRBJ1-2, is DGGITQSPKYLFRKEGQNVTLSCEQNLNHDAMYWYRQDPGQGLRLIYYSQIVNDFQKGDIAEGYSVSREKKESFPLTVTSAQKNPTAFYLCASRSTTGGNYGYTFGSGTRLTVV.